These 27 T cell receptor beta chains were sequenced from one sample in a study of control samples from healthy donors and cancer patients. Profiling relied on immunoSEQ multiplex PCR, and the TCRdb table lists in-frame clones only, not all of them. The sample has tens of thousands of clones, over 85% seen once. The sequencing sample was made of blood. The source of these receptors is a man aged 45-60 years in good health.

The chain links TRBV19 to TRBJ2-2; D gene uncertain. CDR1 and CDR2 from the germline V gene are LNHDA and SQIVND (reference sequence). The CDR3 contains 12 residues. V was trimmed by 0 bases and J by 7 bases, leaving 3 bases between them. This CDR3 is CASSIESGELFF. Written as DNA, the CDR3 is TGTGCCAGTAGTATAGAAAGCGGGGAGCTGTTTTTT.

The V and J genes are TRBV7-9 and TRBJ1-1, with D perhaps matching TRBD1 (5 bases). Trimming shortened V by 4 bases and J by 6 bases, and 12 bases separated the two germline ends. This CDR3 comprises 13 residues. CDR1 is SEHNR, CDR2 FQNEAQ, per germline (reference sequence). CDR3 in DNA: TGTGCCAGCAGCTCCCGGGGGGGGGCTGAAGCTTTCTTT. It yields the protein CASSSRGGAEAFF.

This chain uses TRBV11-3 with TRBJ1-4, with 8 positions matching TRBD1. Unmatched junction bases numbered 8, after V lost 7 bases and J lost 7 bases. This CDR3 has 14 amino acids. Germline V CDR1 and CDR2: SGHNT, YENEEA. The CDR3 DNA reads as TGTGCCAGCACCAATCCAGGGGGCACTGAAAAACTGTTTTTT. Protein: CASTNPGGTEKLFF.

In its sample, this clone was seen once. The rearrangement joins TRBV19 to TRBJ2-5, with D perhaps given as TRBD1 or TRBD2 (5 bases each). CDR1 LNHDA and CDR2 SQIVND come from the germline V gene (reference sequence). The CDR3 sequence is 15 residues long. The V and J ends lost 3 bases and 4 bases respectively, with 15 bases between them. The CDR3 spells CASSIQGVRGETQYF. In DNA form, the CDR3 reads TGTGCCAGTAGTATTCAGGGCGTGAGGGGAGAGACCCAGTACTTC.

The rearrangement links TRBV5-4 to TRBJ2-7; the D is unclear. The CDR3 runs to 14 residues. Trimming cost V 0 bases and J 0 bases, with 7 bases left between them. Germline-derived CDR1 and CDR2 are SGHNT and YYREEE (reference sequence). The CDR3 loop reads CASSLGQPSYEQYF. CDR3 bases: TGTGCCAGCAGCTTGGGGCAACCCTCCTACGAGCAGTACTTC.

Here the CDR3 reads CASSALRGAYGYTF. Here the CDR3 DNA reads TGTGCCAGTAGTGCCCTGAGGGGCGCCTACGGCTACACCTTC. The chain uses TRBV19 and TRBJ1-2; the D gene is possibly TRBD1 (5 bases). Trimming took off 5 bases at V and 8 bases at J, with 18 bases between the two ends. CDR3 length equals 14 residues. Germline assignment: CDR1 LNHDA and CDR2 SQIVND (reference sequence).

The chain has TRBV6-5 and TRBJ1-2, with a weak D call TRBD1 (6 bases). The CDR3 totals 13 residues. Trimming took 6 bases from V and 4 from J, leaving 12 bases between them. Per germline, CDR1 MNHEY and CDR2 SVGAGI. The CDR3 sequence: CASSRTGTYGYTF. The CDR3 DNA reads as TGTGCCAGCAGCCGAACAGGGACCTATGGCTACACCTTC.

The chain couples TRBV3-1 (or the pseudogene TRBV3-2) to TRBJ1-5; 9 bases are shared with TRBD1. The length of the CDR3 is 15 residues. Germline lookup yields CDR1 LGHDT and CDR2 YNNKEL (reference sequence). V shed 4 bases and J 7 bases; nucleotides not matched to a gene: 8. CDR3 coding DNA: TGTGCCAGCAGCCCGTCTGGGACAGGGAACCAGCCCCAGCATTTT. Translation gives CASSPSGTGNQPQHF.

This chain connects TRBV30 to TRBJ2-5; no clear D. V was trimmed by 2 bases and J by 3 bases, leaving 13 bases between them. This CDR3 region has 14 residues. CDR1 is GTSNPN, CDR2 SVGIG, per germline (reference sequence). The CDR3 reads CAWSTGSTKETQYF. CDR3 nucleotides: TGTGCCTGGAGTACCGGGTCAACCAAAGAGACCCAGTACTTC.

V gene TRBV24-1 combines with J gene TRBJ1-2; D unresolved. This CDR3 spans 12 amino acids. CDR1 and CDR2 (germline): KGHDR, SFDVKD. V lost 5 bases, J lost 3 bases, and 6 bases lay in between. CDR3 sequence reads: CATSVGDYGYTF. The DNA of the CDR3 is TGTGCCACCAGTGTGGGAGACTATGGCTACACCTTC.

The chain has TRBV5-1 and TRBJ2-3; TRBD1 aligns across 10 bases. CDR3 length: 15 residues. Trimming took 1 base from V and 6 from J; bases not matched to a gene: 5. Germline V lookup: CDR1 SGHRS, CDR2 YFSETQ. The CDR3 sequence: CASSLTTGGLDTQYF. In DNA form, the CDR3 reads TGCGCCAGCAGCTTGACGACAGGGGGCTTGGATACGCAGTATTTT.

This clone was counted between two and nine times. The chain combines TRBV5-4 with TRBJ2-5; TRBD2 might be the D (5 bases). Germline CDR1 is SGHNT and CDR2 is YYREEE (reference sequence). The V end was cut by 2 bases, the J end by 4 bases, with 15 bases between. The CDR3 extends over 15 amino acids. The chain's CDR3 is CASSFGVRASETQYF. In DNA form, the CDR3 reads TGTGCCAGCAGCTTCGGGGTTAGGGCCTCAGAGACCCAGTACTTC.

This chain connects TRBV7-3 to TRBJ2-3; no reliable D call. Germline V gene data show CDR1 as SGHTA and CDR2 as FQGTGA. This CDR3 is built from 15 residues. Trimming cost V 2 bases and J 5 bases, with 14 bases left between them. CDR3 sequence (DNA): TGTGCCAGCAGCTTATTCGGGTCCTCAGGAGATACGCAGTATTTT. It encodes CASSLFGSSGDTQYF.

CDR3 residues: CASSRDLSYEQYF. In DNA, the CDR3 is TGCGCCAGTAGCAGAGATCTCTCCTACGAGCAGTACTTC. The chain recombines TRBV5-1 with TRBJ2-7; D unresolved. Trimming took 8 bases from V and 0 from J, leaving 12 bases between them. CDR1 SGHRS and CDR2 YFSETQ come from the germline V gene. The length of the CDR3 is 13 residues.

In its sample, this clone was seen once. This sequence joins TRBV7-2 and TRBJ2-5; 7 positions agree with TRBD1. The trim removed 6 bases at V and 3 bases at J, leaving 4 bases unmatched. Per germline, CDR1 SGHTA and CDR2 FQGNSA. This CDR3 contains 13 residues. The CDR3, as DNA: TGTGCCAGCAGTTTGGACAGGAAAGAGACCCAGTACTTC. It specifies CASSLDRKETQYF.

The chain carries TRBV6-6 and TRBJ2-1, with 11 bases that match TRBD2. CDR1 is MNHNY, CDR2 SVGAGI, per germline (reference sequence). The ends lost 5 bases at V and 8 bases at J; junction bases unmatched: 11. This CDR3 comprises 16 residues. CDR3 in amino acids: CASSPHSGGASDEQFF. As DNA, the CDR3 is TGTGCCAGCAGTCCACATAGCGGGGGGGCCAGCGATGAGCAGTTCTTC.

V usage is TRBV5-1 and J usage is TRBJ2-7, with no clear D. The germline V gene encodes CDR1 SGHRS and CDR2 YFSETQ. Trimming pared 4 bases from V and 2 bases from J, leaving 10 bases between. The CDR3 loop spans 13 amino acids. CDR3 DNA sequence: TGCGCCAGCAGCCCCCTGAGCCCCTACGAGCAGTACTTC. It yields the protein CASSPLSPYEQYF. The full variable domain, rest sourced from reference TRBV5-1 and TRBJ2-7, is KAGVTQTPRYLIKTRGQQVTLSCSPISGHRSVSWYQQTPGQGLQFLFEYFSETQRNKGNFPGRFSGRQFSNSRSEMNVSTLELGDSALYLCASSPLSPYEQYFGPGTRLTVT.

V usage is TRBV12-2 and J usage is TRBJ1-1; the D call of TRBD1 is as the table states it, not checked on the DNA. TRBV12-2 is tagged as a pseudogene. The CDR3 loop spans 18 amino acids. The CDR3 DNA reads TGTGCAAGTCGCTTAGAACTAGACAGGGGCTCTCTGAACACTGAAGCTTTCTTT. Translation: CASRLELDRGSLNTEAFF.

The chain carries TRBV10-2 and TRBJ1-1; tentative D call: TRBD1 (6 bases). V lost 2 bases, J lost 0 bases, and 10 bases lay in between. Germline CDR1 reads WSHSY; CDR2 reads SAAADI. The CDR3 consists of 15 residues. The CDR3 sequence: CASSEGQPVNTEAFF. The CDR3 coding sequence is TGCGCCAGCAGTGAGGGACAGCCTGTGAACACTGAAGCTTTCTTT.

The chain employs TRBV7-9 and TRBJ2-7; 10 bases line up with TRBD1. The V segment lost 0 bases and the J segment 4 bases; nucleotides outside the gene matches: 9. Germline V gives CDR1 SEHNR, CDR2 FQNEAQ (reference sequence). The CDR3 extends over 17 amino acids. As DNA, the CDR3 is TGTGCCAGCAGCTTAGCGACCGGGACAGGGGCCCCATACGAGCAGTACTTC. Its translation is CASSLATGTGAPYEQYF. The full variable domain, its missing parts supplied by reference TRBV7-9 and TRBJ2-7, is DTGVSQNPRHKITKRGQNVTFRCDPISEHNRLYWYRQTLGQGPEFLTYFQNEAQLEKSRLLSDRFSAERPKGSFSTLEIQRTEQGDSAMYLCASSLATGTGAPYEQYFGPGTRLTVT.

V and J are TRBV19 and TRBJ2-3, with D possibly TRBD2 on 5 matching bases. The V gene's germline CDR1 is LNHDA and CDR2 SQIVND (reference sequence). Trimming pared 7 bases from V and 6 bases from J, leaving 14 bases between. This CDR3 is 13 amino acids long. The DNA of the CDR3 is TGTGCCAGTATAGCCCGAGGGAGCGATACGCAGTATTTT. This encodes CASIARGSDTQYF.

This clone occurred once. The rearrangement joins TRBV11-3 to TRBJ1-1; D not resolved. The CDR3 sequence is 15 residues long. Trimming took 1 base from V and 2 from J, leaving 11 bases between them. Germline V gene data show CDR1 as SGHNT and CDR2 as YENEEA. CDR3 DNA: TGTGCCAGCAGCTTAGGGGTCAGTTCAAACACTGAAGCTTTCTTT. It encodes CASSLGVSSNTEAFF.

The genes are TRBV7-8 and TRBJ1-1, with 8 nucleotides matching TRBD1. This CDR3 is built from 14 residues. V dropped 5 bases and J dropped 4; count of bases not matched to a gene: 6. Germline values: CDR1 SGHVS, CDR2 FQNEAQ. For the CDR3, the DNA is TGTGCCAGCAGCCAGGACAGGGTGGGCACTGAAGCTTTCTTT. Residues: CASSQDRVGTEAFF.

This chain uses TRBV11-3 with TRBJ2-1; possible D gene TRBD2, 5 bases. V was trimmed by 1 base and J by 7 bases, leaving 11 bases between them. CDR3 length: 14 amino acids. Per germline, CDR1 SGHNT and CDR2 YENEEA. As DNA, the CDR3 is TGTGCCAGCAGCTTAGGGACTGGAAGTAATGAGCAGTTCTTC. Encoded protein: CASSLGTGSNEQFF.

This sequence joins TRBV25-1 and TRBJ2-7; D perhaps matches TRBD2 (5 bases). The germline V and J ends were trimmed by 8 bases and 6 bases, with 11 bases remaining between them. Germline V gene lookup returns CDR1 MGHDK and CDR2 SYGVNS. The CDR3 loop spans 11 amino acids. The CDR3 is CASEGSAEQYF. DNA of the CDR3: TGTGCCAGCGAAGGTAGCGCCGAGCAGTACTTC.

The J gene is TRBJ1-1, the V gene TRBV28, with D possibly being TRBD1 (5 bases). The germline V and J ends were trimmed by 1 base and 6 bases, with 12 bases remaining between them. Germline CDR1 MDHEN, CDR2 SYDVKM. This CDR3 has 14 amino acids. CDR3 loop: CASSLSGRAAEAFF. The CDR3 DNA sequence: TGTGCCAGCAGTTTATCGGGCAGGGCGGCTGAAGCTTTCTTT.

This chain joins TRBV18 and TRBJ1-1; no clear D. Trimming cost V 4 bases and J 7 bases, with 10 bases left between them. This CDR3 has 12 residues. CDR1 KGHSH and CDR2 LQKENI come from the germline V gene. CDR3 loop: CASSRPGGEAFF. DNA of the CDR3: TGTGCCAGCTCACGGCCCGGAGGTGAAGCTTTCTTT.